The 18 T cell receptor beta chains below were found in one sample sequenced in a study of shared clonotypes between healthy human individuals. This table comes from immunoSEQ multiplex PCR, and its TCRdb copy is limited to in-frame clones, with some not included. The repertoire has about 1 million clones, about 75% of them found once; the top ten carry 1.4% to 1.5%. What was sequenced was memory CD4+ T cells sorted from blood. Specified subset: CD45RA-negative fraction. The origin of the receptors is a man younger than 35 in good health.

The chain couples TRBV5-1 to TRBJ2-3, with 12 nucleotides matching TRBD2. Unmatched junction bases numbered 8, after V lost 3 bases and J lost 6 bases. Germline V CDR1 and CDR2: SGHRS, YFSETQ. This CDR3 contains 16 residues. CDR3 in amino acids: CASSSGLAGLADTQYF. The CDR3 DNA reads TGCGCCAGCAGCTCCGGACTAGCGGGGTTAGCTGATACGCAGTATTTT.

For this clone: Distinct nucleotide sequences in the sample also encode this CDR3. CDR3 DNA sequence: TGCGCCAGCAGCCCCCGGACAGGGGCCTACGAGCAGTACTTC. This gives the protein CASSPRTGAYEQYF. This rearrangement joins TRBV5-1 to TRBJ2-7; 9 positions match TRBD1. The junction had 4 bases not matched to a gene; V was cut back by 4 bases and J by 2 bases. The CDR3 length is 14 residues. Per germline, CDR1 SGHRS and CDR2 YFSETQ. The full variable domain, completed using reference TRBV5-1 and TRBJ2-7, is KAGVTQTPRYLIKTRGQQVTLSCSPISGHRSVSWYQQTPGQGLQFLFEYFSETQRNKGNFPGRFSGRQFSNSRSEMNVSTLELGDSALYLCASSPRTGAYEQYFGPGTRLTVT.

The J gene is TRBJ2-1, the V gene TRBV5-1; 10 nucleotides align to TRBD2. The CDR3 has 16 residues. V lost 4 bases, J lost 2 bases, and 6 bases stayed unmatched. Germline CDR1 is SGHRS and CDR2 is YFSETQ. Written as DNA, the CDR3 is TGCGCCAGCAGCACAACTAGCGGGGAAACCTACAATGAGCAGTTCTTC. It yields the protein CASSTTSGETYNEQFF.

V gene TRBV7-3 combines with J gene TRBJ2-7; D call uncertain. With 1 base removed from V and 6 bases from J, the gap between germline ends came to 10 bases. Germline CDR1 and CDR2: SGHTA and FQGTGA. The CDR3 sequence is 13 residues long. The CDR3 sequence is CASSLSQSSEQYF. CDR3 in DNA: TGTGCCAGCAGCTTAAGTCAGAGCAGCGAGCAGTACTTC.

The rearrangement links TRBV19 to TRBJ1-5, with 10 bases aligning to TRBD1. J was trimmed by 2 bases and V by 6 bases; bases with no gene match: 4. Germline loops: CDR1 LNHDA, CDR2 SQIVND (reference sequence). The length of the CDR3 is 15 residues. CDR3 loop: CASSDRGHGNQPQHF. CDR3 bases: TGTGCCAGTAGCGACAGGGGGCATGGCAATCAGCCCCAGCATTTT.

The chain carries TRBV6-6 and TRBJ1-6; D is possibly TRBD1 (5 bases). CDR1 is MNHNY, CDR2 SVGAGI, per germline (reference sequence). This CDR3 has 15 residues. Trimming left V 0 bases short and J 9 bases short, with 12 bases between. This CDR3 is CASSYSGQGSSPLHF. The CDR3 DNA reads TGTGCCAGCAGTTACTCTGGTCAGGGAAGTTCACCCCTCCACTTT.

This clone was seen a handful of times. This chain links TRBV30 with TRBJ1-2; 8 bases map to TRBD1. Germline V CDR1 and CDR2: GTSNPN, SVGIG (reference sequence). This CDR3 is built from 15 residues. After removal of 3 bases from V and 7 bases from J, the junction contained 13 bases not matched to a gene. The CDR3 region is CAWRDRDRFFVGYTF. The CDR3 DNA reads TGTGCCTGGAGGGACCGGGACAGGTTTTTTGTTGGCTACACCTTC.

The J gene is TRBJ2-2, the V gene TRBV4-1; TRBD1 matches 7 bases. The trim removed 0 bases at V and 7 bases at J, leaving 2 bases unmatched. The germline V gene encodes CDR1 MGHRA and CDR2 YSYEKL. The CDR3 length is 14 residues. This CDR3 is CASSQEGGFGELFF. The CDR3 DNA reads as TGCGCCAGCAGCCAAGAAGGGGGCTTCGGGGAGCTGTTTTTT.

The gene calls are TRBV27 and TRBJ2-7; TRBD1 is a possible D gene (5 bases). The germline V gene has CDR1 MNHEY and CDR2 SMNVEV (reference sequence). CDR3 length: 16 residues. V shed 0 bases and J shed 1 base, with 13 bases lying between them. CDR3 DNA sequence: TGTGCCAGCAGTTTATCAGGGGCGGTCGGTTCCTACGAGCAGTACTTC. Amino acid sequence: CASSLSGAVGSYEQYF.

This clone was observed a single time. The chain carries TRBV12-5 and TRBJ2-1, with 7 bases aligning to TRBD1. There are 13 residues in the CDR3. From germline, CDR1 is LGHNT and CDR2 FRNRAP. V lost 1 base to trimming and J lost 8 bases; unmatched junction nucleotides: 2. This CDR3 is CASGLDRGHEQFF. CDR3 DNA: TGTGCTAGTGGTTTGGACAGGGGACATGAGCAGTTCTTC. The variable domain in full, completed from reference TRBV12-5 and TRBJ2-1, reads DARVTQTPRHKVTEMGQEVTMRCQPILGHNTVFWYRQTMMQGLELLAYFRNRAPLDDSGMPKDRFSAEMPDATLATLKIQPSEPRDSAVYFCASGLDRGHEQFFGPGTRLTVL.

This clone has a handful of counts. The chain carries TRBV14 and TRBJ2-5; no reliable D call. Trimming stripped 2 bases from V and 0 bases from J, with 1 base between. This CDR3 spans 12 amino acids. The germline gives CDR1 SGHDN, CDR2 FVKESK. The CDR3 loop reads CASSQNQETQYF. The DNA of the CDR3 is TGTGCCAGCAGCCAAAACCAAGAGACCCAGTACTTC.

The chain links TRBV5-1 to TRBJ2-3; 9 bases align to TRBD2. The CDR3 length is 15 residues. Per the germline V gene, CDR1 is SGHRS and CDR2 is YFSETQ. V gave up 2 bases and J gave up 3 bases; unmatched junction bases: 4. The CDR3 sequence: CASSLSGRLTDTQYF. Written as DNA, the CDR3 is TGCGCCAGCAGCTTAAGCGGGAGGCTGACAGATACGCAGTATTTT.

This clone came up many times. The gene calls are TRBV2 and TRBJ1-1, with TRBD1 matching over 7 bases. The V gene end was trimmed by 7 bases and the J gene end by 4 bases; junction bases not matched to a gene: 9. The CDR3 sequence is 14 residues long. Germline V gene sequence: CDR1 SNHLY, CDR2 FYNNEI. As DNA, the CDR3 is TGTGCCAGCACACCGGGACAGTGGATCACTGAAGCTTTCTTT. This gives the protein CASTPGQWITEAFF.

CDR3 in DNA: TGTGCCAGCAGCGAGCGGGACAAAAATAATTCACCCCTCCACTTT. This sequence encodes CASSERDKNNSPLHF. This chain links TRBV9 with TRBJ1-6; possibly TRBD1 for D (6 bases). The CDR3 runs to 15 residues. The V and J ends lost 3 bases and 5 bases respectively, with 12 bases between them. Germline CDR1 reads SGDLS; CDR2 reads YYNGEE.

The gene calls are TRBV6-1 and TRBJ2-5; 9 bases match TRBD1. Germline values: CDR1 MNHNS, CDR2 SASEGT. The CDR3 sequence is 12 residues long. With 6 bases clipped from V and 8 bases from J, the junction kept 4 bases outside the gene matches. The CDR3 spells CASRGTGRTQYF. The CDR3 coding sequence is TGTGCCAGCAGGGGGACAGGGCGAACCCAGTACTTC.

This clone was counted many times. The CDR3 reads CASSPGQGARTEAFF. The CDR3 nucleotides read TGTGCCAGCAGTCCGGGACAGGGGGCGCGGACTGAAGCTTTCTTT. The chain links TRBV27 to TRBJ1-1; TRBD1 matches 12 bases. Trimming took 5 bases from V and 5 from J; bases not matched to a gene: 6. The CDR3 is 15 amino acids. Germline values: CDR1 MNHEY, CDR2 SMNVEV (reference sequence).

The chain joins TRBV5-4 to TRBJ2-7; 8 nucleotides agree with TRBD1. J gave up 0 bases and V 0 bases, and 5 bases lay outside the gene matches. The germline V gene encodes CDR1 SGHNT and CDR2 YYREEE (reference sequence). CDR3 size: 16 residues. The CDR3 DNA sequence: TGTGCCAGCAGCTTGGGAGCAGGGGGCAACTCCTACGAGCAGTACTTC. This encodes CASSLGAGGNSYEQYF.

J is TRBJ2-7 and V is TRBV6-1; no clear D. This CDR3 region has 11 residues. V lost 2 bases, J lost 6 bases, and 5 bases lay in between. Per the germline V gene, CDR1 is MNHNS and CDR2 is SASEGT. CDR3 residues: CASSEISEQYF. CDR3 bases: TGTGCCAGCAGTGAAATTAGCGAGCAGTACTTC.